This T cell receptor (beta chain) was profiled in a study of early T cells in non-severe SARS-CoV-2 infection. In germline, CDR1 is SNHLY, CDR2 FYNNEI. Trimming removed 4 bases from V and 3 bases from J; junction bases left unmatched: 2. This CDR3 comprises 15 residues. Unique molecular identifiers were added to individual cDNA molecules. Using its own MiXCR run on the 5' RACE reads, TCRdb lists one record per CDR3 protein. The table includes 60,000 to 75,000 distinct CDR3 sequences, roughly 10% detected once. This clonotype was picked up many times. This TCR came from an adult who was a healthcare worker with PCR-confirmed SARS-CoV-2 infection or an uninfected control (not recorded which). The rearrangement joins TRBV2 to TRBJ1-6; 8 bases are shared with TRBD1. Sequenced sample: whole blood. The CDR3 nucleotides are TGTGCCAGCAGTGGGACAGGGCTCTATAATTCACCCCTCCACTTT. Protein sequence: CASSGTGLYNSPLHF.